The 11 T cell receptor beta chains presented below share a single source sample, sequenced in a study of shared T cell receptors in the human thymus. Clones were read by immunoSEQ multiplex PCR, and TCRdb kept only the in-frame ones, dropping some. The sample has 500,000 to 750,000 clones, roughly 90% seen once. The sample was also reused in another study, on human thymus T cells.

Sequencing input: thymocytes. These receptors all come from a boy less than two years old with a congenital heart defect.

The gene calls are TRBV6-6 and TRBJ2-1; TRBD1 is a possible D gene (6 bases). The germline V gene encodes CDR1 MNHNY and CDR2 SVGAGI (reference sequence). The CDR3 loop spans 15 amino acids. V was trimmed by 7 bases and J by 2 bases, leaving 15 bases between them. CDR3 region: CASTPGQSPYNEQFF. In nucleotides, the CDR3 is TGTGCCAGCACCCCGGGACAAAGCCCCTACAATGAGCAGTTCTTC.

This clone has only one observation. The chain recombines TRBV19 with TRBJ2-2, with a tentative D call TRBD2 (5 bases). Trimming removed 3 bases from V and 5 bases from J, with 16 bases in between. The germline V gene encodes CDR1 LNHDA and CDR2 SQIVND (reference sequence). This CDR3 is 16 amino acids long. CDR3: CASSILSGGSTGELFF. The DNA of the CDR3 is TGTGCCAGTAGTATTTTAAGCGGCGGGTCGACCGGGGAGCTGTTTTTT.

The rearrangement links TRBV25-1 to TRBJ2-1, with D possibly being TRBD2 (5 bases). CDR1 MGHDK and CDR2 SYGVNS come from the germline V gene. The V and J ends lost 0 bases and 10 bases respectively, with 10 bases between them. The length of the CDR3 is 13 residues. The CDR3: CASSEYRGWEQFF. The CDR3 DNA sequence: TGTGCCAGCAGTGAATATAGAGGGTGGGAGCAGTTCTTC.

The chain joins TRBV7-8 to TRBJ2-3; D is unresolved. The CDR3 runs 14 residues. V was clipped by 4 bases and J by 2 bases, with 10 bases between them. CDR1 SGHVS and CDR2 FQNEAQ come from the germline V gene. CDR3 residues: CASSYSQPTDTQYF. In nucleotides, the CDR3 is TGTGCCAGCAGCTATTCACAACCCACAGATACGCAGTATTTT.

The chain employs TRBV6-5 and TRBJ2-2; 7 nucleotides agree with TRBD1. This CDR3 is 15 amino acids long. The V gene's germline CDR1 is MNHEY and CDR2 SVGAGI. Losses at the gene ends were 9 bases for V and 8 bases for J; bases not matched to a gene: 15. Here the CDR3 reads CASYKQGRSAGELFF. In DNA, the CDR3 is TGTGCCAGTTACAAACAGGGGAGATCGGCGGGGGAGCTGTTTTTT.

The rearrangement links TRBV30 to TRBJ2-5, with D possibly being TRBD2 (5 bases). Germline CDR1 is GTSNPN and CDR2 is SVGIG (reference sequence). This CDR3 region has 13 residues. The V gene lost 1 base and the J gene lost 2 bases, with 8 bases spanning the gap. CDR3 sequence (DNA): TGTGCCTGGAGTGAACGGGATCAAGAGACCCAGTACTTC. It codes for CAWSERDQETQYF.

V and J are TRBV2 and TRBJ2-7; D may be TRBD2 (6 bases). The germline V gene encodes CDR1 SNHLY and CDR2 FYNNEI. The CDR3 totals 12 residues. V was shortened by 8 bases and J by 3 bases, with 11 bases between the two germline ends. CDR3 residues: CASSPGLYEQYF. The DNA of the CDR3 is TGTGCCAGCTCCCCGGGACTCTACGAGCAGTACTTC.

This rearrangement joins TRBV10-3 to TRBJ2-1, with 8 bases that match TRBD2. The CDR3 covers 15 residues. Germline CDR1 ENHRY, CDR2 SYGVKD. Germline trimming cut 3 bases from V and 4 bases from J; bases unmatched to any gene: 5. DNA for the CDR3: TGTGCCATCAGTGATTCCGGGGGGGATTACAATGAGCAGTTCTTC. Its protein product is CAISDSGGDYNEQFF.

The chain recombines TRBV7-2 with TRBJ2-5; D is uncertain. The CDR3 covers 15 residues. V was pared by 3 bases and J by 5 bases, with 16 bases between. Germline-derived CDR1 and CDR2 are SGHTA and FQGNSA. The CDR3 DNA reads as TGTGCCAGCAGCTTTTCGCCGGCGACTTCGGAGACCCAGTACTTC. Translating gives CASSFSPATSETQYF.

The rearrangement links TRBV27 to TRBJ2-3; D gene ambiguous. Trimming cost V 4 bases and J 6 bases, with 11 bases left between them. Germline V gives CDR1 MNHEY, CDR2 SMNVEV (reference sequence). The length of the CDR3 is 13 residues. CDR3 region: CASSSLVSDTQYF. The CDR3 DNA reads as TGTGCCAGCAGTTCCCTCGTGTCGGATACGCAGTATTTT.

The genes are TRBV19 and TRBJ1-5; TRBD1 matches at 7 bases. The CDR3 runs to 16 residues. CDR1 and CDR2 from the germline V gene are LNHDA and SQIVND (reference sequence). J lost 11 bases, V lost 9 bases, and 22 bases had no gene match. The CDR3 coding sequence is TGTGCCAGCCCCTTCTGTGGTACAGGGGTGACTATCACCCAGCATTTT. It yields the protein CASPFCGTGVTITQHF.